A selection of T cell receptor beta chains follows, all from one sample in a study of blood T cell repertoires in COVID-19. The table came from immunoSEQ multiplex PCR; TCRdb's copy has only in-frame clones and leaves some out. The sample carries some 300,000 clones, 75% to 90% recorded once. The source material was peripheral blood. Every receptor here comes from a woman in her 70s with COVID-19, enrolled during active disease. Both conserved end residues are part of each CDR3. The order of the fields is J gene, clone size, D gene, V gene, CDR3 protein, CDR3 DNA. A D gene is named only where the DNA matches it firmly. Clone size is not always given. Where it is, it says once, few, many or a class for expanded clones.

>TRBJ2-1|.|.|TRBV2
CASSLQGNEQFF
TGTGCCAGCAGTCTCCAGGGGAATGAGCAGTTCTTC
>TRBJ2-7|.|TRBD1|TRBV5-4
CASSSRQGAGEQYF
TGTGCCAGCAGCTCCCGACAGGGGGCAGGAGAGCAGTACTTC
>TRBJ2-1|once|.|TRBV7-8
CASSLDSPYNEQFF
TGTGCCAGCAGCTTAGACAGCCCCTACAATGAGCAGTTCTTC
>TRBJ2-3|.|.|TRBV27
CASSLFGLPEQYF
TGTGCCAGCAGTTTATTTGGACTCCCCGAGCAGTATTTT
>TRBJ2-2|.|TRBD1|TRBV5-6
CASSLAWSGGTGELFF
TGTGCCAGCAGCTTGGCCTGGTCAGGGGGCACCGGGGAGCTGTTTTTT
>TRBJ2-7|.|.|TRBV27
CASSLLRDIPSYEQYF
TGTGCCAGCAGCCTACTCCGGGACATCCCCTCGTACGAGCAGTACTTC
>TRBJ2-7|once|.|TRBV7-2
CASSWPGLGAYEQYF
TGTGCCAGCAGCTGGCCGGGACTCGGAGCCTACGAGCAGTACTTC
>TRBJ2-5|.|.|TRBV25-1
CASSEERFQETQYF
TGTGCCAGCAGTGAGGAGCGGTTCCAAGAGACCCAGTACTTC
>TRBJ1-1|few|TRBD1|TRBV4-1
CASSRDRESEAFF
TGCGCCAGCAGCCGGGACAGGGAATCTGAAGCTTTCTTT
>TRBJ1-2|few|TRBD1|TRBV10-2
CASSTRTGVEGGYTF
TGCGCCAGCAGCACCCGGACAGGGGTAGAGGGTGGCTACACCTTC
>TRBJ1-2|.|.|TRBV6-2/TRBV6-3
CASSWSRGYTF
TGTGCCAGCAGTTGGTCCCGGGGCTACACCTTC
>TRBJ1-2|.|.|TRBV27
CASSGGGRYNYGYTF
TGTGCCAGCTCGGGCGGAGGACGGTATAACTATGGCTACACCTTC
>TRBJ2-7|once|TRBD2|TRBV4-1
CASSQEAVSSGGTSVYF
TGCGCCAGCAGCCAAGAAGCCGTCTCTAGCGGGGGGACGAGCGTATACTTC
>TRBJ2-7|.|.|TRBV21-1
CASSKGDLAQRDEQYF
TGTGCCAGCAGCAAAGGTGACCTAGCGCAAAGAGACGAGCAGTACTTC
>TRBJ2-7|.|.|TRBV13
CASSPPAGSYEQYF
TGTGCCAGCAGCCCACCAGCAGGATCCTACGAGCAGTACTTC
>TRBJ2-2|.|TRBD2|TRBV5-4
CASSLGLAGGLGTGELFF
TGTGCCAGCAGCTTGGGCCTAGCGGGGGGACTGGGCACCGGGGAGCTGTTTTTT
>TRBJ1-1|once|TRBD1|TRBV7-2
CASSLVGGVTEAFF
TGTGCCAGCAGCTTAGTAGGGGGCGTTACTGAAGCTTTCTTT
>TRBJ2-7|.|.|TRBV28
CASSLSVGGSYEQYF
TGTGCCAGCAGTTTATCGGTCGGAGGCTCCTACGAGCAGTACTTC
>TRBJ1-6|.|TRBD1|TRBV10-3
CAIRDRDQSVNSPLHF
TGTGCCATCAGGGACAGGGATCAGTCGGTCAATTCACCCCTCCACTTT
>TRBJ2-2|once|.|TRBV24-1
CATSDFRGLTGELFF
TGTGCCACCAGTGATTTTCGGGGTCTCACCGGGGAGCTGTTTTTT
>TRBJ1-1|few|.|TRBV7-2
CASSLRQAGEAFF
TGTGCCAGCAGCTTAAGACAGGCCGGTGAAGCTTTCTTT
>TRBJ1-1|.|TRBD1|TRBV30
CAWTMTGWGTEAFF
TGTGCCTGGACCATGACAGGGTGGGGAACTGAAGCTTTCTTT
>TRBJ2-2|.|TRBD2|TRBV7-2
CASSLGLAGGAGELFF
TGTGCCAGCAGCCTGGGACTAGCGGGGGGTGCCGGGGAGCTGTTTTTT
>TRBJ2-3|.|TRBD2|TRBV11-2
CASSPSGGERTDTQYF
TGTGCCAGCAGCCCAAGCGGGGGGGAGCGCACAGATACGCAGTATTTT
>TRBJ2-2|.|TRBD1|TRBV7-2
CASATQGASTGELFF
TGTGCCAGCGCCACCCAGGGGGCCAGCACCGGGGAGCTGTTTTTT
>TRBJ1-3|.|.|TRBV3-1/TRBV3-2
CASSQDAGPGNTIYF
TGTGCCAGCAGCCAAGATGCGGGGCCTGGAAACACCATATATTTT
>TRBJ1-6|.|TRBD1|TRBV7-9
CASSPTGQGGNSPLHF
TGTGCCAGCAGCCCCACGGGACAGGGAGGGAATTCACCCCTCCACTTT
>TRBJ2-2|.|.|TRBV28
CASIRQLNTGELFF
TGTGCCAGCATTAGACAGCTTAACACCGGGGAGCTGTTTTTT
>TRBJ2-7|once|TRBD2|TRBV9
CASSAPGGKLSSDEQYF
TGTGCCAGCAGCGCCCCCGGGGGGAAGCTTTCCAGTGACGAGCAGTACTTC
>TRBJ2-5|.|.|TRBV7-9
CASSLGAGHETQYF
TGTGCCAGCAGCTTAGGGGCAGGGCACGAGACCCAGTACTTC
>TRBJ1-2|.|TRBD1|TRBV28
CASRRTGGLDGYTF
TGTGCCAGCAGGAGGACAGGGGGCTTGGATGGCTACACCTTC
>TRBJ2-5|.|TRBD2|TRBV7-9
CASSSRLAEGGTQYF
TGTGCCAGCAGCTCCAGACTAGCAGAGGGCGGGACCCAGTACTTC
>TRBJ2-1|.|TRBD1|TRBV11-2
CASSARDRDGEQFF
TGTGCCAGCAGCGCCCGGGACAGGGACGGTGAGCAGTTCTTC
>TRBJ1-2|.|.|TRBV2
CASSETAGARNYGYTF
TGTGCCAGCAGTGAAACAGCAGGGGCGAGGAACTATGGCTACACCTTC
>TRBJ1-3|.|.|TRBV25-1
CASSEWEEAGNTIYF
TGTGCCAGCAGTGAATGGGAGGAAGCCGGAAACACCATATATTTT
>TRBJ2-1|.|TRBD2|TRBV27
CASSLYLRGAGDSGEQFF
TGTGCCAGCAGTTTATACCTCCGCGGCGCGGGGGATTCAGGGGAGCAGTTCTTC
>TRBJ1-3|.|TRBD1|TRBV29-1
CSATRTGAGNTIYF
TGCAGCGCTACACGGACAGGGGCTGGAAACACCATATATTTT
>TRBJ2-1|.|TRBD1|TRBV7-3
CASSSGGAYINEQFF
TGTGCCAGCAGCTCAGGGGGCGCCTATATAAATGAGCAGTTCTTC
>TRBJ2-1|.|.|TRBV5-6
CASSLAKFGGSSYNEQFF
TGTGCCAGCAGCTTGGCCAAGTTCGGGGGTAGCTCCTACAATGAGCAGTTCTTC
>TRBJ1-4|.|TRBD1|TRBV6-6
CASSRDRAPNEKLFF
TGTGCCAGCAGTCGCGACAGGGCCCCGAATGAAAAACTGTTTTTT
>TRBJ1-5|once|TRBD1|TRBV30
CAWSIVRVSTGASNQPQHF
TGTGCCTGGAGTATCGTAAGGGTATCGACAGGGGCGAGCAATCAGCCCCAGCATTTT
>TRBJ2-7|many|TRBD1|TRBV3-1/TRBV3-2
CASSLWGQNNYEQYF
TGTGCCAGCAGCCTTTGGGGACAGAATAACTACGAGCAGTACTTC
>TRBJ2-7|once|.|TRBV5-1
CASRQGGTSSYEQYF
TGCGCCAGCCGGCAGGGGGGTACTAGCTCCTACGAGCAGTACTTC
>TRBJ2-5|.|.|TRBV5-8
CASSLAVGAETQYF
TGTGCCAGCAGCTTGGCCGTGGGGGCAGAGACCCAGTACTTC
>TRBJ1-2|.|TRBD1|TRBV29-1
CSVAGTGDFNYGYTF
TGCAGCGTTGCCGGGACAGGGGACTTCAACTATGGCTACACCTTC
>TRBJ1-2|.|.|TRBV6-6
CASSLQDAHGYTF
TGTGCCAGCAGCCTACAGGATGCCCATGGCTACACCTTC
>TRBJ1-3|.|.|TRBV28
CASSSGQTSGNTIYF
TGTGCCAGCAGTTCGGGACAAACGTCGGGAAACACCATATATTTT
>TRBJ1-2|.|.|TRBV12-5
CASGLVYSLVPANYGYTF
TGTGCTAGTGGTTTGGTATACTCATTGGTGCCTGCTAACTATGGCTACACCTTC
>TRBJ1-1|.|.|TRBV6-5
CASSQGGTEAFF
TGTGCCAGCAGCCAAGGGGGCACTGAAGCTTTCTTT
>TRBJ2-2|once|.|TRBV18
CASSPPAGSGELFF
TGTGCCAGCTCACCACCGGCAGGGTCCGGGGAGCTGTTTTTT
>TRBJ2-7|.|TRBD1|TRBV28
CASSRPGTAEYEQYF
TGTGCCAGCAGTCGACCCGGGACAGCGGAATACGAGCAGTACTTC
>TRBJ2-3|.|.|TRBV30
CAWTGEIDTQYF
TGTGCCTGGACAGGGGAAATCGATACGCAGTATTTT
>TRBJ1-1|.|.|TRBV11-2
CASSLGRGGTTEAFF
TGTGCCAGCAGCTTAGGGCGGGGCGGGACCACTGAAGCTTTCTTT